These T cell receptor beta chains were read from a single sample in a study of T cells in Graves' hyperthyroidism and ophthalmopathy. MiXCR, run by TCRdb on the multiplex PCR reads, gives a single entry per CDR3 protein. Of 95,000 to 110,000 distinct CDR3 sequences in the sample, about half were seen once. The sample taken for sequencing was blood. The receptor set was obtained from a man in his forties with Graves' hyperthyroidism. Each CDR3 is given without its conserved first and last residue. A D gene is named only where the DNA matches it firmly.

v_gene,d_gene,j_gene,CDR3aa
TRBV6-1,TRBD1,TRBJ2-5,ASSEGWTGGRETQY
TRBV20-1,TRBD2,TRBJ2-5,SARDSWGGIKTQY
TRBV9,NA,TRBJ1-5,ASSVDGGEGQPQH
TRBV20-1,NA,TRBJ1-1,SARRAGAWGVMNTEAF
TRBV10-2,NA,TRBJ2-1,ASRPGAYNEQF
TRBV9,NA,TRBJ2-7,ASSTYAGSSYEQY
TRBV15,NA,TRBJ1-5,ATSSYFPGRNQPQH
TRBV4-2,NA,TRBJ1-1,ASSQDRGRMTEAF
TRBV7-9,NA,TRBJ1-3,ASSSFPGRNSGNTIY
TRBV10-3,NA,TRBJ2-5,AISELGDNQPQY
TRBV20-1,NA,TRBJ1-5,SARGGRLGQPQH
TRBV10-3,TRBD2,TRBJ2-3,AISDGTSGIGADTQY
TRBV24-1,NA,TRBJ2-3,ANSPPGDSTVTQY
TRBV6-2/TRBV6-3,NA,TRBJ1-2,ASSYSGYT
TRBV5-1,NA,TRBJ1-2,ASSLLTATYGCT
TRBV11-2,TRBD2,TRBJ2-7,ASSEGTSGWNSYEQY
TRBV2,TRBD1,TRBJ2-5,ASSTTGGHQETQY
TRBV2,TRBD1,TRBJ2-3,ASSPQGATQY
TRBV10-3,NA,TRBJ1-1,AISENSGLRNTEAF
TRBV10-2,TRBD1,TRBJ1-1,ASREPGQHTEAF
TRBV2,NA,TRBJ1-4,ASRRVEEKLF
TRBV20-1,TRBD2,TRBJ2-1,SARELAGGQGEQF
TRBV5-6,NA,TRBJ2-7,ASSYKDYEQY
TRBV25-1,NA,TRBJ1-2,ASSEGGVRGSYGYT
TRBV6-1,NA,TRBJ1-6,ASSGREGNSPLH
TRBV2,TRBD1,TRBJ1-6,ASSYPGTGGSPLH
TRBV7-7,TRBD1,TRBJ2-7,ASSSGQGRGYEQY
TRBV9,NA,TRBJ2-3,ASSEGSWSTDTQY
TRBV10-1,NA,TRBJ2-2,ASAGSNTGELF
TRBV5-1,NA,TRBJ1-4,ASSTSSTNEKLF
TRBV24-1,NA,TRBJ2-2,ATRPDRPDTGELF
TRBV2,TRBD1,TRBJ2-7,ASRPDRQGPTYEQY
TRBV29-1,NA,TRBJ1-1,SVEENTEAF
TRBV7-2,NA,TRBJ2-1,ASSLVGFNEQF
TRBV19,NA,TRBJ2-3,ASSTLTGGTDTQY
TRBV6-5,TRBD1,TRBJ1-6,ASSYGTGGRLH
TRBV30,NA,TRBJ2-6,AWTQGANVLT
TRBV5-1,NA,TRBJ1-6,ASSLRTGSYSPLH
TRBV10-3,NA,TRBJ2-3,ATSLSSFSADTQY
TRBV19,TRBD1,TRBJ2-7,ASSPSRDRDEQY
TRBV5-8,TRBD1,TRBJ1-2,ASSLSDRGGYT
TRBV11-2,TRBD2,TRBJ2-2,ASSAPRSGGNTGELF
TRBV29-1,NA,TRBJ1-2,SVSRGRTGYT
TRBV7-2,TRBD1,TRBJ2-7,ASSRQGLDEQY
TRBV6-5,NA,TRBJ1-6,ASSYGMGNSPLH
TRBV24-1,NA,TRBJ2-2,ATSDQPNTGELF
TRBV10-3,NA,TRBJ1-3,AISDTFSGNTIY
TRBV2,TRBD1,TRBJ1-6,ASSVTGGNSPLH